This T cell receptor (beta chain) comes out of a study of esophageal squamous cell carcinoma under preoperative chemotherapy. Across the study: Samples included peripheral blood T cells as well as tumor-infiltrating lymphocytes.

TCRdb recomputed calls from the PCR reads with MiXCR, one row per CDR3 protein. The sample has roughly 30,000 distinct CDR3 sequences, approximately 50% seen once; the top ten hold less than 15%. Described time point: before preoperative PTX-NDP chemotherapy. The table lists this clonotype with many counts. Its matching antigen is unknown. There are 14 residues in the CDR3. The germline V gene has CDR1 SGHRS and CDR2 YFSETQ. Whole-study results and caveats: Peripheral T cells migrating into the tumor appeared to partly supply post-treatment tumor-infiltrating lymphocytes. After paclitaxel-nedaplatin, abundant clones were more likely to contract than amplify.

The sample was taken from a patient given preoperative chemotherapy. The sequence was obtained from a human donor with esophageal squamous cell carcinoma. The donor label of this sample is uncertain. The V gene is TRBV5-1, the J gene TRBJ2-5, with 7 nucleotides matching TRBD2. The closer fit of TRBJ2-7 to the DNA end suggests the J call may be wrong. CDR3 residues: CASTPTSVGNEQYF. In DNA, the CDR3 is TGCGCCAGCACACCAACTAGCGTGGGAAACGAGCAGTACTTC.